A selection of T cell receptor beta chains follows, all from one sample in a study of T-cell reconstitution after alpha-beta-depleted transplantation in children. TCRdb recomputed calls from the PCR reads with MiXCR, one row per CDR3 protein. Among 350,000 to 500,000 distinct CDR3 sequences listed, approximately 42% were seen once. Material: PBMCs, obtained before TCRalphabeta/CD19-depleted stem cell transplant. Receptors were obtained from a girl aged 2 to 9 with aplastic anemia, due to receive a stem cell transplant. The CDR3 runs from the conserved cysteine through the conserved F or W. The D gene is left open where the match is weak. Only part of the rows carry a size: once, few, many, or a class if the clone is expanded.

clone_size | d_call | j_call | v_call | cdr3_aa | cdr3_nt
few | TRBD1 | TRBJ1-4 | TRBV7-2 | CASSLNIPTGNEKLFF | TGTGCCAGCAGCTTAAACATACCGACAGGGAACGAAAAACTGTTTTTT
- | TRBD2 | TRBJ2-7 | TRBV5-8 | CASSLGDGGASHEQYF | TGTGCCAGCAGCTTGGGGGACGGGGGGGCATCCCACGAGCAGTACTTC
few | - | TRBJ2-2 | TRBV20-1 | CSARDPAGSGELFF | TGCAGTGCTAGAGATCCGGCCGGTTCCGGGGAGCTGTTTTTT
- | - | TRBJ2-5 | TRBV20-1 | CSSIRGTQETQYF | TGCTCTTCCATCCGGGGCACCCAAGAGACCCAGTACTTC
few | - | TRBJ2-5 | TRBV20-1 | CSARLFEGYGETQYF | TGCAGTGCTAGATTATTTGAGGGTTACGGGGAGACCCAGTACTTC
many | TRBD1 | TRBJ2-1 | TRBV7-9 | CASRSRSGQGYEQFF | TGTGCCAGCAGGTCCAGGTCGGGACAGGGCTATGAGCAGTTCTTC
few | TRBD1 | TRBJ2-7 | TRBV6-2/TRBV6-3 | CASSLLQGTAYEQYF | TGTGCCAGCAGCCTCTTACAGGGGACGGCCTACGAGCAGTACTTC
few | - | TRBJ2-7 | TRBV5-1 | CASSSPAEQYF | TGCGCCAGCAGCAGCCCAGCCGAGCAGTACTTC
many | TRBD1 | TRBJ2-1 | TRBV7-3 | CASSPLGTGTYNEQFF | TGTGCCAGCAGCCCCCTGGGGACAGGGACCTACAATGAGCAGTTCTTC
few | - | TRBJ2-1 | TRBV7-8 | CASSAVYNEQFF | TGTGCCAGCAGCGCCGTCTACAATGAGCAGTTCTTC
few | TRBD2 | TRBJ2-1 | TRBV27 | CASSNLAGDYSYNEQFF | TGTGCCAGCAGTAACCTAGCGGGTGACTACTCCTACAATGAGCAGTTCTTC
- | - | TRBJ2-1 | TRBV5-1 | CASSPSSQANNEQFF | TGCGCCAGCAGCCCGAGTTCCCAGGCTAACAATGAGCAGTTCTTC
- | TRBD1 | TRBJ2-5 | TRBV12-3/TRBV12-4 | CASSFGQGVGETQYF | TGTGCCAGCAGTTTTGGGCAGGGGGTGGGTGAGACCCAGTACTTC
once | - | TRBJ2-5 | TRBV2 | CTNTNQGVQETQYF | TGTACCAACACCAACCAAGGGGTCCAAGAGACCCAGTACTTC
many | - | TRBJ2-7 | TRBV2 | CASSEQESVREQYF | TGTGCCAGCAGTGAGCAGGAGTCAGTACGTGAGCAGTACTTC
many | - | TRBJ1-5 | TRBV20-1 | CSARDGKAGGNQPQHF | TGCAGTGCCCGAGATGGCAAGGCAGGGGGCAATCAGCCCCAGCATTTT
- | - | TRBJ2-1 | TRBV20-1 | CSASRPGMSGNEQFF | TGCAGTGCTAGTCGGCCCGGGATGTCTGGCAATGAGCAGTTCTTC
few | - | TRBJ2-1 | TRBV12-5 | CASALGGSGSYNEQFF | TGTGCTAGTGCCCTAGGGGGGAGTGGGTCCTACAATGAGCAGTTCTTC
many | TRBD2 | TRBJ2-7 | TRBV29-1 | CSVGSGSGNEQYF | TGCAGCGTTGGAAGTGGTAGCGGGAACGAGCAGTACTTC
once | - | TRBJ1-2 | TRBV7-2 | CASSLDSRSYGYTF | TGTGCCAGCAGCTTAGATTCACGGAGCTATGGCTACACCTTC
- | TRBD1 | TRBJ2-7 | TRBV5-6 | CASRPGDRDDEQYF | TGTGCCAGCAGACCCGGTGACAGGGACGACGAGCAGTACTTC
- | - | TRBJ1-2 | TRBV20-1 | CSAVDYGYTF | TGCAGTGCGGTAGACTATGGCTACACCTTC
- | TRBD1 | TRBJ2-1 | TRBV5-1 | CASSLVGTGEGTLAVGNEQFF | TGCGCCAGCAGCTTGGTAGGGACAGGGGAAGGAACGCTAGCGGTCGGCAATGAGCAGTTCTTC
many | - | TRBJ2-1 | TRBV28 | CASSFRAYNEQFF | TGTGCCAGCAGTTTTAGGGCATACAATGAGCAGTTCTTC
few | TRBD2 | TRBJ2-3 | TRBV6-2/TRBV6-3 | CASSGAVPGLAGGLGDTQYF | TGTGCCAGCAGCGGGGCAGTACCGGGACTAGCGGGAGGGCTCGGAGATACGCAGTATTTT
few | - | TRBJ2-4 | TRBV5-8 | CASRTYGAARNIQYF | TGTGCCAGCAGGACCTACGGGGCTGCGAGGAACATTCAGTACTTC
- | - | TRBJ2-5 | TRBV20-1 | CSAWDLAETQYF | TGCAGTGCCTGGGACTTGGCAGAGACCCAGTACTTC
- | - | TRBJ2-3 | TRBV29-1 | CSARTMTDTQYF | TGCAGCGCCCGGACAATGACAGATACGCAGTATTTT
- | - | TRBJ2-7 | TRBV5-4 | CASSSDRRREEQYF | TGTGCCAGCAGCTCCGACAGGAGGCGGGAGGAGCAGTACTTC
- | - | TRBJ2-7 | TRBV7-9 | CASSLVYGSGSEQYF | TGTGCCAGCAGCTTAGTATATGGTAGCGGAAGCGAGCAGTACTTC
few | TRBD1 | TRBJ2-7 | TRBV19 | CASRRDRWSYEQYF | TGTGCCAGTAGACGGGACAGGTGGTCCTACGAGCAGTACTTC
- | - | TRBJ1-6 | TRBV4-1 | CASREGSSYNSPLHF | TGCGCCAGCCGGGAGGGGAGCTCCTATAATTCACCCCTCCACTTT
- | - | TRBJ2-3 | TRBV16 | CASSQSMKGPPTDTQYF | TGTGCCAGCAGCCAATCGATGAAGGGTCCCCCAACAGATACGCAGTATTTT
few | TRBD2 | TRBJ2-7 | TRBV6-5 | CASSYSGTSNYEQYF | TGTGCCAGCAGTTACTCGGGGACTAGTAACTACGAGCAGTACTTC
- | TRBD2 | TRBJ2-7 | TRBV12-3/TRBV12-4 | CASSFSVAGVRYEQYF | TGTGCCAGCAGTTTCTCGGTAGCGGGAGTTCGATACGAGCAGTACTTC
- | - | TRBJ2-7 | TRBV29-1 | CSVKRASVNEQYF | TGCAGCGTTAAAAGAGCTAGCGTCAACGAGCAGTACTTC
once | TRBD2 | TRBJ2-1 | TRBV2 | CASSEARGGSYNEQFF | TGTGCCAGCAGTGAAGCGCGGGGGGGCTCCTACAATGAGCAGTTCTTC
- | - | TRBJ1-4 | TRBV10-3 | CAISESRNEKLFF | TGTGCCATCAGTGAGTCGCGTAATGAAAAACTGTTTTTT
- | - | TRBJ1-2 | TRBV9 | CASSVGQLANYGYTF | TGTGCCAGCAGCGTAGGACAGTTAGCTAACTATGGCTACACCTTC
few | TRBD2 | TRBJ2-3 | TRBV6-2/TRBV6-3 | CASSYLLAGVGDTQYF | TGTGCCAGCAGTTACCTACTAGCGGGAGTCGGCGATACGCAGTATTTT
- | - | TRBJ2-5 | TRBV7-2 | CASSLAWGFQETQYF | TGTGCCAGCAGCTTAGCGTGGGGATTCCAAGAGACCCAGTACTTC
few | - | TRBJ2-1 | TRBV4-1 | CASSQAGEPGNEQFF | TGCGCCAGCAGCCAAGCCGGGGAACCAGGGAATGAGCAGTTCTTC
- | - | TRBJ2-7 | TRBV13 | CASSLQTAPYEQYF | TGTGCCAGCAGCTTACAGACCGCTCCCTACGAGCAGTACTTC
- | - | TRBJ2-2 | TRBV6-1 | CASSDQGFTGELFF | TGTGCCAGCAGTGATCAGGGGTTCACCGGGGAGCTGTTTTTT
few | TRBD1 | TRBJ2-1 | TRBV6-5 | CASSYTGGPAGNNEQFF | TGTGCCAGCAGTTACACAGGGGGGCCGGCTGGAAACAATGAGCAGTTCTTC
- | TRBD1 | TRBJ2-7 | TRBV7-2 | CASSRDSLPYEQYF | TGTGCCAGCAGCCGGGACAGTCTTCCCTACGAGCAGTACTTC
- | - | TRBJ2-3 | TRBV7-9 | CASSYTGTDLNF | TGTGCCAGCAGTTATACCGGGACTGACTTGAATTTT
- | TRBD2 | TRBJ2-2 | TRBV7-2 | CASSWKQGLANTGELFF | TGTGCCAGCAGCTGGAAGCAGGGACTAGCGAACACCGGGGAGCTGTTTTTT
many | - | TRBJ2-1 | TRBV27 | CASSLHLSLNEQFF | TGTGCCAGCAGTTTACATCTCAGCCTCAATGAGCAGTTCTTC
many | - | TRBJ2-5 | TRBV18 | CASSPRRTVEETQYF | TGTGCCAGCTCACCACGAAGGACGGTGGAAGAGACCCAGTACTTC
many | - | TRBJ2-5 | TRBV7-2 | CASSLKRVGETQYF | TGTGCCAGCAGCTTAAAGAGGGTCGGAGAGACCCAGTACTTC
- | - | TRBJ2-7 | TRBV30 | CAWSLRGGNSYEQYF | TGTGCCTGGAGCCTCCGGGGCGGGAACTCCTACGAGCAGTACTTC
many | TRBD1 | TRBJ1-1 | TRBV29-1 | CSVATGRVNTEAFF | TGCAGCGTTGCGACAGGGCGAGTGAACACTGAAGCTTTCTTT
few | - | TRBJ1-1 | TRBV12-3/TRBV12-4 | CASSFDWGAEGFF | TGTGCCAGCAGTTTTGATTGGGGGGCTGAGGGTTTCTTT
few | - | TRBJ2-1 | TRBV9 | CASSVPEVEQFF | TGTGCCAGCAGCGTTCCGGAAGTCGAGCAGTTCTTC
- | TRBD2 | TRBJ2-2 | TRBV5-5 | CASSLSLAATGELFF | TGTGCCAGCAGCCTCTCTCTAGCGGCCACCGGGGAGCTGTTTTTT
- | TRBD1 | TRBJ1-2 | TRBV4-2 | CASSQGRLDRSSGYTF | TGTGCCAGCAGCCAAGGACGGTTGGACAGGAGTAGTGGCTACACCTTC
many | TRBD2 | TRBJ2-2 | TRBV4-3 | CASSQHGLAGATGELFF | TGCGCCAGCAGCCAACACGGACTAGCGGGAGCAACCGGGGAGCTGTTTTTT
- | - | TRBJ2-3 | TRBV29-1 | CSVVSGLVGDTQYF | TGCAGCGTTGTCAGCGGCCTGGTGGGGGATACGCAGTATTTT
many | - | TRBJ1-5 | TRBV12-3/TRBV12-4 | CASSLQSNQPQHF | TGTGCCAGCAGCCTCCAGTCTAATCAGCCCCAGCATTTT